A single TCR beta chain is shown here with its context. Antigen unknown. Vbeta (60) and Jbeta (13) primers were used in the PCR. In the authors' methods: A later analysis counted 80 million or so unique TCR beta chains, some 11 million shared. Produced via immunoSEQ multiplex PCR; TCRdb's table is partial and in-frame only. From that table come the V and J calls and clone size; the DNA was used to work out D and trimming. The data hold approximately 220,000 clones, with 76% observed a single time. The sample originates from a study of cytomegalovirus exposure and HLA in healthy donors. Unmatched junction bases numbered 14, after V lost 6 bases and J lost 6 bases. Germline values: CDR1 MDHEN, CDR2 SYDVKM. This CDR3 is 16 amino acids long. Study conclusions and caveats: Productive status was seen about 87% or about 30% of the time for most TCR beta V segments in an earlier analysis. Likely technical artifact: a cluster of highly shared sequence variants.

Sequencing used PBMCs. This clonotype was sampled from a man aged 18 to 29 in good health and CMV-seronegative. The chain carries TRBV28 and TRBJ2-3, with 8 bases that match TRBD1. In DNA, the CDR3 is TGTGCCAGCAGCTCCCCCCCGACAGGGGCAAGCGATACGCAGTATTTT. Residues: CASSSPPTGASDTQYF.